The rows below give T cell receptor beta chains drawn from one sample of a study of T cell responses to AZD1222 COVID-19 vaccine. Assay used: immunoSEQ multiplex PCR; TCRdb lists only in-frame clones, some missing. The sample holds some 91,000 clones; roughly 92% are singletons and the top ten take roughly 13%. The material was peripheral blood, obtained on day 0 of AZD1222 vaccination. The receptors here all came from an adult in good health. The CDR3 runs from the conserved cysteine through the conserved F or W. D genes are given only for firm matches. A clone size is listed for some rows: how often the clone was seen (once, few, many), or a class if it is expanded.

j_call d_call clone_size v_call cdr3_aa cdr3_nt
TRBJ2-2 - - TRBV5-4 CASSLIEGTGELFF TGTGCCAGCAGCTTGATCGAGGGTACCGGGGAGCTGTTTTTT
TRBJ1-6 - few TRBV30 CAWGPGVQGSPLHF TGTGCCTGGGGTCCCGGGGTTCAGGGTTCACCCCTCCACTTT
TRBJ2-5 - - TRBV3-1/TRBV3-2 CASSPYRVETQYF TGTGCCAGCAGCCCATACAGGGTAGAGACCCAGTACTTC
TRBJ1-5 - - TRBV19 CASSPKRFLNQPQHF TGTGCCAGTAGCCCTAAGAGGTTTCTCAATCAGCCCCAGCATTTT
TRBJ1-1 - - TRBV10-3 CATIGAQGTEAFF TGTGCCACCATTGGGGCGCAGGGCACTGAAGCTTTCTTT
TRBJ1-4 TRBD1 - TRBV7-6 CASSLVPDRGEKLFF TGTGCCAGCAGCTTAGTCCCCGACAGGGGGGAAAAACTGTTTTTT
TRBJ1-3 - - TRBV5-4 CASSPGASSGNTIYF TGTGCCAGCAGCCCAGGGGCCTCATCTGGAAACACCATATATTTT
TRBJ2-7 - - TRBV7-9 CASSSGAGYEQYF TGTGCCAGCAGCTCCGGAGCCGGCTACGAGCAGTACTTC
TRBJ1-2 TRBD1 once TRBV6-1 CASSDHGTGLYPGGYTF TGTGCCAGCAGTGACCACGGGACAGGCCTCTATCCGGGGGGCTACACCTTC
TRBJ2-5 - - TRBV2 CASRSTEETQYF TGTGCCAGCAGGTCTACAGAAGAGACCCAGTACTTC
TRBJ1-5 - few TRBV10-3 CAISGARRQPQHF TGTGCCATCAGTGGGGCCCGGAGACAGCCCCAGCATTTT
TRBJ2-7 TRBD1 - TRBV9 CASSAAGTGFDEQYF TGTGCCAGCAGCGCGGCCGGGACAGGATTTGACGAGCAGTACTTC
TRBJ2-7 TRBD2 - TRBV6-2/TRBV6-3 CASSYSPGSGVKVSYEQYF TGTGCCAGCAGTTACTCCCCAGGGAGCGGGGTAAAAGTCTCCTACGAGCAGTACTTC
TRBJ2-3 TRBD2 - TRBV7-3 CASSAGLAAGNTQYF TGTGCCAGCAGCGCAGGACTAGCGGCCGGGAATACGCAGTATTTT
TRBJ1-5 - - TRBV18 CASSPGNRGDGQPQHF TGTGCCAGCTCACCAGGAAATAGGGGGGATGGTCAGCCCCAGCATTTT
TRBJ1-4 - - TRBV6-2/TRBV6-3 CASSYSQGKLFF TGTGCCAGCAGTTACTCACAGGGTAAACTGTTTTTT
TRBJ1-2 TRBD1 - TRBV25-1 CASSEGQELNYGYTF TGTGCCAGCAGTGAGGGACAGGAACTTAACTATGGCTACACCTTC
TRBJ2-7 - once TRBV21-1 CASSKGLYPYEQYF TGTGCCAGCAGCAAAGGCCTCTACCCCTACGAGCAGTACTTC
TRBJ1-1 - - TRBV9 CASSVGRTNTEAFF TGTGCCAGCAGCGTTGGACGGACTAACACTGAAGCTTTCTTT
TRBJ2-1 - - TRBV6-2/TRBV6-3 CASSSQGDEQFF TGTGCCAGCAGTTCCCAAGGGGATGAGCAGTTCTTC
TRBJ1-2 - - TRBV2 CATANPGGYTF TGTGCCACAGCTAACCCCGGTGGCTACACCTTC
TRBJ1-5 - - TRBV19 CASSTTSNSNQPQHF TGTGCCAGTAGTACAACAAGTAATAGCAATCAGCCCCAGCATTTT
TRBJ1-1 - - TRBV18 CASSPPGGRSEAFF TGTGCCAGCTCCCCCCCGGGGGGCCGGTCTGAAGCTTTCTTT
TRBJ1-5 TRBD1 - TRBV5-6 CASSSWDRLNQPQHF TGTGCCAGCAGCTCCTGGGACAGACTCAATCAGCCCCAGCATTTT
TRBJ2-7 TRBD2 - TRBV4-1 CASSHAGRERTYEQYF TGCGCCAGCAGCCACGCGGGGCGGGAGAGAACCTACGAGCAGTACTTC
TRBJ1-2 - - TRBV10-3 CAISEGALVAYGYTF TGTGCCATCAGTGAGGGAGCCTTGGTGGCATATGGCTACACCTTC
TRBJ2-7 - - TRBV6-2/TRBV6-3 CASSPRAGGALGEQYF TGTGCCAGCAGTCCCCGGGCGGGCGGGGCCCTCGGGGAGCAGTACTTC